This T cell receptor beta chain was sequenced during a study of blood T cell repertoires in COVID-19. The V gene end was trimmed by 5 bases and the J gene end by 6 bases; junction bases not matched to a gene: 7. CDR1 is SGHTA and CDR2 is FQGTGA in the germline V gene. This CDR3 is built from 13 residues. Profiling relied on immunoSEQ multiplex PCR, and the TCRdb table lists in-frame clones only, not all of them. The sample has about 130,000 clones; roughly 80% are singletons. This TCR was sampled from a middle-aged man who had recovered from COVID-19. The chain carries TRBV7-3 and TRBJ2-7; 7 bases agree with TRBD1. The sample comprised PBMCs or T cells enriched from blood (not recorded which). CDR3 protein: CASSLISGGEQYF. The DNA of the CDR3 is TGTGCCAGCAGCCTTATTTCAGGGGGCGAGCAGTACTTC.